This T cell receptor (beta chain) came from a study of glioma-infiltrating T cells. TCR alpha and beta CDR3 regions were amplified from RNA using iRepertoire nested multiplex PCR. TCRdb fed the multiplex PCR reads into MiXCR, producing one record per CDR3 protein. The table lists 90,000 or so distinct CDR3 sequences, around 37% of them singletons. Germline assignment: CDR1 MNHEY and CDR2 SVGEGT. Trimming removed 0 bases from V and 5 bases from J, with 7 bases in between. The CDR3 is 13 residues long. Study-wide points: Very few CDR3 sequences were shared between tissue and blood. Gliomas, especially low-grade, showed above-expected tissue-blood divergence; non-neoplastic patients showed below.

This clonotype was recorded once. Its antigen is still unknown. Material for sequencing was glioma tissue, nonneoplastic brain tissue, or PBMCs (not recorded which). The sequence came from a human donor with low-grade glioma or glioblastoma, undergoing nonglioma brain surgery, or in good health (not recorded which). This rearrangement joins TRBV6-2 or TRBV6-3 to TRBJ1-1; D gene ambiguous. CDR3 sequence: CASSYSYGTEAFF. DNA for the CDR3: TGTGCCAGCAGTTACTCCTATGGGACTGAAGCTTTCTTT.